This entry describes one T cell receptor (beta chain). The data originate from a study of blood T cell repertoires in COVID-19. Overall study: PBMCs, B-cell-depleted T cells, or T cells were the source of the cDNA or gDNA that made up the material.

V dropped 1 base and J dropped 4; count of bases not matched to a gene: 3. The CDR3 covers 16 residues. Germline V CDR1 and CDR2: SEHNR, FQNEAQ (reference sequence). As handled by the study authors: Estimated nucleated cell counts came from reference gene primer amplification. Some clones are missing from TCRdb's copy, which holds only in-frame ones; the method was immunoSEQ multiplex PCR. That table is the source of V, J and clone size, and D and trimming were worked out from the DNA. The data contain about 220,000 clones, about 85% of them singletons. The source material was peripheral blood. The source is a man younger than 45 with active or convalescent COVID-19. J is TRBJ2-3 and V is TRBV7-9, with 12 bases fitting TRBD2. The CDR3 bases are TGTGCCAGCAGCTTAGGACTAGCGGGAGTGGCAGATACGCAGTATTTT. This gives the protein CASSLGLAGVADTQYF.